A selection of T cell receptor beta chains follows, all from one sample in a study of T cell changes during pregnancy in multiple sclerosis. The repertoire was sequenced with immunoSEQ multiplex PCR; TCRdb's copy has only in-frame clones and lacks some. The table records some 23,000 clones, about 89% of them present only once. This material consisted of CD8+ T cells from peripheral blood mononuclear cells, taken in the first trimester of pregnancy. The receptors shown here come from a female donor in good health, enrolled as a control in a pregnancy study. Both conserved end residues are part of each CDR3. Each record gives: V gene, CDR3 protein.

V: TRBV11-2; CDR3: CASSLDGGEETQYF
V: TRBV28; CDR3: CASSLLGREEKLFF
V: TRBV27; CDR3: CASSQGLGTGELFF
V: TRBV7-6; CDR3: CASGKGTATDTQYF
V: TRBV13; CDR3: CASSLGVPGGLYEQYF
V: TRBV18; CDR3: CASSPRGGASNYGYTF
V: TRBV6-5; CDR3: CASSYSTSGSYNEQFF
V: TRBV28; CDR3: CASDPSGGSDTQYF
V: TRBV5-6; CDR3: CASSLGAGANTEAFF
V: TRBV2; CDR3: CASRFRTSGGTDTQYF
V: TRBV6-6; CDR3: CASSTDRNQPQHF
V: TRBV11-2; CDR3: CASSLRTGGFDNEQFF
V: TRBV27; CDR3: CASSLIAGTWYGYTF
V: TRBV7-2; CDR3: CASSADRHNSPLHF
V: TRBV5-4; CDR3: CASSVGQGRQYF
V: TRBV19; CDR3: CASSWTTDNEQFF
V: TRBV5-4; CDR3: CASSADRGETQYF
V: TRBV13; CDR3: CASSLGPQRNSYNEQFF
V: TRBV19; CDR3: CASSIGAGWEGDEQFF
V: TRBV6-1; CDR3: CASSEVSGGTDTQYF
V: TRBV10-3; CDR3: CAIMEAGTDTQYF
V: TRBV2; CDR3: CASAGGQLYF
V: TRBV28; CDR3: CASSGDGTQRFGNTIYF
V: TRBV7-2; CDR3: CASSLESQQGFTDTQYF
V: TRBV6-6; CDR3: CASSSLGRDNEQFF
V: TRBV6-4; CDR3: CASSPTAGGYEQYF
V: TRBV5-1; CDR3: CASSLVLAGDPEQFF
V: TRBV4-3; CDR3: CASSHRDSGGSYEQYF
V: TRBV28; CDR3: CASRIITGVQPQHF
V: TRBV25-1; CDR3: CASSLETRNSPLHF
V: TRBV28; CDR3: CASSYSGDGYTF
V: TRBV28; CDR3: CASSPRTSGRWDEQYF
V: TRBV7-8; CDR3: CASSPTGGLAGELFF
V: TRBV19; CDR3: CASNGPRETQYF
V: TRBV6-4; CDR3: CASSASGTDTQYF
V: TRBV19; CDR3: CASKRLAGEVYEQYF
V: TRBV5-1; CDR3: CASRVGTGENQPQHF
V: TRBV5-6; CDR3: CASSLGTSGKFSYNEQFF
V: TRBV5-6; CDR3: CASSFASGASTDTQYF
V: TRBV6-1; CDR3: CASSDWGQGSNQPQHF
V: TRBV21-1; CDR3: CASSKEQADSFEQFF
V: TRBV2; CDR3: CASSETDEQYF
V: TRBV11-2; CDR3: CASFGTGDNEQFF
V: TRBV6-1; CDR3: CASSSGTGVRELFF
V: TRBV4-1; CDR3: CASSHARGQYEQYF
V: TRBV19; CDR3: CASTSTSQGNTEAFF
V: TRBV7-9; CDR3: CASSLSSGGSFGYEQYF
V: TRBV4-1; CDR3: CASSQSSTSGSSYEQYF
V: TRBV11-2; CDR3: CASSSSGNRNEQFF
V: TRBV13; CDR3: CASSSKDRVFGNTIYF
V: TRBV27; CDR3: CASSLLGAKISTDTQYF
V: TRBV10-2; CDR3: CASRLGQGYGYTF
V: TRBV5-1; CDR3: CASSLGSSEADTQYF
V: TRBV5-5; CDR3: CASSPWTGVNTGELFF
V: TRBV11-2; CDR3: CASSLLGTSVSYEQYF
V: TRBV30; CDR3: CAWNQLAGGPGELFF